The 15 T cell receptor beta chains listed next were all sequenced from one sample in a study of shared clonotypes between healthy human individuals (dated by TCRdb to 2018 to 2021). Library construction relied on the immunoSEQ multiplex PCR assay. TCRdb carries this immuneACCESS record with in-frame sequences only. Its versions omit some clonotypes, under half of them owing to an unresolved V gene in the studies checked, with the rest unexplained. This sample holds 1.4 million to 1.5 million clones; roughly 97% were observed only once. Of the sample, 1.2% falls within the top ten clones. The sample consisted of naive CD4+ T cells sorted from blood. Explained via the paper, the cell subset or site label denotes: CD45RA+ positively selected. These receptors were collected from a man aged 30-40 years in good health.

V and J are TRBV6-1 and TRBJ2-6; D is possibly TRBD1 (6 bases). Germline V CDR1 and CDR2: MNHNS, SASEGT. The CDR3 length is 18 residues. Trimming cost V 2 bases and J 1 base, with 15 bases left between them. The CDR3 here is CASSERAGAFSGANVLTF. The CDR3 DNA is TGTGCCAGCAGTGAACGTGCAGGGGCCTTTTCTGGGGCCAACGTCCTGACTTTC.

As for this clone: This same CDR3 is encoded by further DNA sequences in the sample. The chain is built from TRBV18 and TRBJ2-7; no definite D call. This CDR3 has 12 amino acids. CDR1 and CDR2 (germline): KGHSH, LQKENI. The V end was cut by 0 bases, the J end by 4 bases, with 4 bases between. The CDR3 nucleotides read TGTGCCAGCTCACCACCAAGTTACGAGCAGTACTTC. It yields the protein CASSPPSYEQYF.

Remarks on this clone: Other DNA sequences within the sample encode an identical CDR3. The chain joins TRBV9 to TRBJ1-3, with unresolved D. CDR1 is SGDLS and CDR2 is YYNGEE in the germline V gene. The CDR3 runs to 15 residues. V was trimmed by 0 bases and J by 2 bases, leaving 9 bases between them. This chain's CDR3 is CASSVGGQTGNTIYF. CDR3 coding DNA: TGTGCCAGCAGCGTAGGAGGTCAGACTGGAAACACCATATATTTT.

The chain recombines TRBV20-1 with TRBJ1-1, with a weak D call TRBD1 (5 bases). Germline values: CDR1 DFQATT, CDR2 SNEGSKA (reference sequence). CDR3 size: 10 residues. The CDR3 DNA is TGCAGCTATAGGGAAAGGGGTGCTTTCTTT. It encodes CSYRERGAFF.

V is TRBV5-4 and J is TRBJ1-1; no clear D gene. The germline V gene encodes CDR1 SGHNT and CDR2 YYREEE (reference sequence). The CDR3 contains 15 residues. V lost 2 bases to trimming and J lost 0 bases, with 11 bases between them. This CDR3 reads CASSFPNELNTEAFF. The CDR3 DNA sequence: TGTGCCAGCAGCTTCCCAAATGAACTGAACACTGAAGCTTTCTTT.

This clone has only one observation. Here the CDR3 reads CAIHRGLAEQYF. CDR3 coding DNA: TGTGCCATACACAGGGGGCTCGCCGAGCAGTACTTC. The V gene is TRBV6-5, the J gene TRBJ2-7, with 9 positions matching TRBD1. The CDR3 totals 12 residues. Germline V lookup: CDR1 MNHEY, CDR2 SVGAGI. J lost 6 bases, V lost 10 bases, and 7 bases had no gene match.

DNA for the CDR3: TGCGCCAGCAGTGAACCCGACGTACCACAAGAGACCCAGTACTTC. It specifies CASSEPDVPQETQYF. V is TRBV10-2 and J is TRBJ2-5; unclear D gene. Deletions cut 3 bases from V and 2 bases from J, with 13 bases between. Per the germline V gene, CDR1 is WSHSY and CDR2 is SAAADI. This CDR3 has 15 residues.

This sequence joins TRBV28 and TRBJ1-5; D remains unclear. The V and J ends lost 2 bases and 5 bases respectively, with 10 bases between them. Germline V CDR1 and CDR2: MDHEN, SYDVKM. The CDR3 extends over 14 amino acids. CDR3 nucleotides: TGTGCCAGCAGTTTAGGTGCAGAATATCAGCCCCAGCATTTT. It specifies CASSLGAEYQPQHF.

This clone has only one observation. The V call is TRBV4-1, the J call TRBJ2-7; 10 nucleotides match TRBD1. The CDR3 length is 16 residues. V was pared by 2 bases and J by 5 bases, with 9 bases of the junction left unmatched. CDR1 is MGHRA, CDR2 YSYEKL, per germline. The CDR3, as DNA: TGCGCCAGCAGCCAACCACCCCGGGACAGGGGCAACGAGCAGTACTTC. It is translated as CASSQPPRDRGNEQYF.

This chain uses TRBV14 with TRBJ2-2, with TRBD2 as a possible D gene (5 bases). The CDR3 covers 15 residues. The germline V gene encodes CDR1 SGHDN and CDR2 FVKESK. Trimming cost V 4 bases and J 0 bases, with 9 bases left between them. The CDR3 reads CASSRQLANTGELFF. For the CDR3, the DNA is TGTGCCAGCAGCCGCCAACTAGCGAACACCGGGGAGCTGTTTTTT.

The chain links TRBV7-2 to TRBJ2-1; 7 positions match TRBD1. The germline V gene encodes CDR1 SGHTA and CDR2 FQGNSA. V lost 5 bases and J lost 3; bases outside the gene matches: 4. The CDR3 is 14 residues long. The CDR3: CASSTRQGYNEQFF. The CDR3 nucleotides are TGTGCCAGCAGCACCCGACAGGGCTACAATGAGCAGTTCTTC.

This clone occurred a few times. This rearrangement joins TRBV5-4 to TRBJ1-1; D is unresolved. Germline CDR1 is SGHNT and CDR2 is YYREEE (reference sequence). V was pared by 3 bases and J by 1 base, with 7 bases between. The CDR3 contains 13 residues. CDR3 sequence: CASSWRQNTEAFF. The CDR3 DNA reads as TGTGCCAGCAGCTGGCGACAGAACACTGAAGCTTTCTTT.

With respect to this clone: This sample also contains other DNA sequences that code for the same CDR3. The CDR3 nucleotides are TGTGCCAGCAGAGCCGGACAGGGAACCTACGAGCAGTACTTC. Translated, it gives CASRAGQGTYEQYF. V gene TRBV6-5 combines with J gene TRBJ2-7; TRBD1 matches at 8 bases. Germline loops: CDR1 MNHEY, CDR2 SVGAGI. The CDR3 extends over 14 amino acids. Trimming removed 6 bases from V and 2 bases from J; junction bases left unmatched: 6.

This chain connects TRBV11-2 to TRBJ2-5; 11 nucleotides match TRBD2. The V gene's germline CDR1 is SGHAT and CDR2 FQNNGV. The CDR3 is made up of 16 amino acids. V was pared by 5 bases and J by 4 bases, with 9 bases of the junction left unmatched. The CDR3 reads CASSLIAGGPGETQYF. In DNA, the CDR3 is TGTGCCAGCAGCCTGATAGCGGGAGGGCCAGGAGAGACCCAGTACTTC.

This chain links TRBV10-3 with TRBJ2-1; D unresolved. V lost 6 bases and J lost 6, with 6 bases in between. Germline CDR1 ENHRY, CDR2 SYGVKD. The CDR3 runs 11 residues. The CDR3 spells CAIRSVNEQFF. The DNA for the CDR3 is TGTGCCATCAGGAGCGTCAATGAGCAGTTCTTC.